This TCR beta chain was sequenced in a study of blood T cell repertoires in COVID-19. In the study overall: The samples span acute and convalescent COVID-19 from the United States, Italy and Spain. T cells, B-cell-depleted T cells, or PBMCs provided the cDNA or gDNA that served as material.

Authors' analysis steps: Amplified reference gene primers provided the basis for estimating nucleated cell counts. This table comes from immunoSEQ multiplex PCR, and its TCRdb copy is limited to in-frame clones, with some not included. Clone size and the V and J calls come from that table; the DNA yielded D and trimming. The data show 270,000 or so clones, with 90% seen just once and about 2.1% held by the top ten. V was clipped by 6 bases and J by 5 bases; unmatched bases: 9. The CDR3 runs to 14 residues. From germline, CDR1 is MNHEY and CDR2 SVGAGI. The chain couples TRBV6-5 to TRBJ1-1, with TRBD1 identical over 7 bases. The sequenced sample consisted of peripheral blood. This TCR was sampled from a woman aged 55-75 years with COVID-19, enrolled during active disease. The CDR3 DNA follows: TGTGCCAGCAGAAAAACTGGCAGGGGGACTGAAGCTTTCTTT. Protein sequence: CASRKTGRGTEAFF.